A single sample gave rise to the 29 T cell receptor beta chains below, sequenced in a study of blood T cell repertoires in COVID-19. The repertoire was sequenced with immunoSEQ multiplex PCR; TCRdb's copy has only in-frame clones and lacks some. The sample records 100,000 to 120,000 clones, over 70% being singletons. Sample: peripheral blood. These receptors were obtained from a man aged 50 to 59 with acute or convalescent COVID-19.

The CDR3 is CASSNTGLNTEAFF. The CDR3 DNA follows: TGTGCCAGTAGCAACACAGGATTGAACACTGAAGCTTTCTTT. V usage is TRBV19 and J usage is TRBJ1-1, with a possible D match to TRBD1 (5 bases). CDR1 is LNHDA, CDR2 SQIVND, per germline (reference sequence). The CDR3 totals 14 residues. V lost 6 bases and J 0 bases, leaving 11 bases between the germline ends.

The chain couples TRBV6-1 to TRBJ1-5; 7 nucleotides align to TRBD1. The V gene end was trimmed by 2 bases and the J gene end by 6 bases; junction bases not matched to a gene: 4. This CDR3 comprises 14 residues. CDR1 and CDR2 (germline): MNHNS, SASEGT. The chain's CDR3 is CASSERTGGQPQHF. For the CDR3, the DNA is TGTGCCAGCAGTGAACGGACAGGAGGTCAGCCCCAGCATTTT.

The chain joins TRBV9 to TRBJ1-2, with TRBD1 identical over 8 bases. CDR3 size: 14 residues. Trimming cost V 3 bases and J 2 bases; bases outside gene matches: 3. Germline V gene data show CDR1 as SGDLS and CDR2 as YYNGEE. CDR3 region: CASSAGDRNYGYTF. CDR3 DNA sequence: TGTGCCAGCAGCGCAGGGGACAGGAACTATGGCTACACCTTC. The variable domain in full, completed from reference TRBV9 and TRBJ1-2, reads DSGVTQTPKHLITATGQRVTLRCSPRSGDLSVYWYQQSLDQGLQFLIQYYNGEERAKGNILERFSAQQFPDLHSELNLSSLELGDSALYFCASSAGDRNYGYTFGSGTRLTVV.

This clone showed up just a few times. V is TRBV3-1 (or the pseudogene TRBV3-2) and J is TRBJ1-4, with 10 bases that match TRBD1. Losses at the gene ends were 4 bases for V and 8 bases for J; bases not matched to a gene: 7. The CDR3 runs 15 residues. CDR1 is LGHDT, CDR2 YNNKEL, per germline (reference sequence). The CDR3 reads CASSRRQGAREKLFF. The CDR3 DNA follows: TGTGCCAGCAGCCGGCGACAGGGGGCGCGGGAAAAACTGTTTTTT.

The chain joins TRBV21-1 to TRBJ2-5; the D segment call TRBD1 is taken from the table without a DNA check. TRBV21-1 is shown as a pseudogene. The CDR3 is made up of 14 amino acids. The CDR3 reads CASSIKGQGETQYF. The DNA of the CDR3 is TGTGCCAGCAGCATAAAAGGACAGGGGGAGACCCAGTACTTC.

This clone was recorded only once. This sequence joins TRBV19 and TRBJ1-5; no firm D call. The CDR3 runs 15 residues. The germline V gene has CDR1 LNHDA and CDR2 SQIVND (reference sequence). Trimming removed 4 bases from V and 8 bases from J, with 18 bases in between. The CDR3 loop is CASSTDGGAMKPQHF. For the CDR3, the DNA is TGTGCCAGTAGTACAGACGGAGGTGCAATGAAGCCCCAGCATTTT. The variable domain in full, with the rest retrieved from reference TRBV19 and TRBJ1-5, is DGGITQSPKYLFRKEGQNVTLSCEQNLNHDAMYWYRQDPGQGLRLIYYSQIVNDFQKGDIAEGYSVSREKKESFPLTVTSAQKNPTAFYLCASSTDGGAMKPQHFGDGTRLSIL.

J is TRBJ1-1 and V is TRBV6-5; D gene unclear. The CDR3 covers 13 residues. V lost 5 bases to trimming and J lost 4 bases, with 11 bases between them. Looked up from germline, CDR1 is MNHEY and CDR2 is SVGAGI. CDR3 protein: CASSQTRSTEAFF. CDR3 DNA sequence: TGTGCCAGCAGTCAGACTAGGAGCACTGAAGCTTTCTTT.

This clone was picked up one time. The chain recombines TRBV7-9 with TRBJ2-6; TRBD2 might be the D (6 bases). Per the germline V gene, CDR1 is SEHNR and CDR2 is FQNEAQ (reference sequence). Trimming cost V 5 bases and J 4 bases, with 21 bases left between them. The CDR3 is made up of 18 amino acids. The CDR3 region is CASSRLGLGGSGANVLTF. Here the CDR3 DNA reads TGTGCCAGCAGCCGACTAGGCCTGGGAGGTTCGGGGGCCAACGTCCTGACTTTC.

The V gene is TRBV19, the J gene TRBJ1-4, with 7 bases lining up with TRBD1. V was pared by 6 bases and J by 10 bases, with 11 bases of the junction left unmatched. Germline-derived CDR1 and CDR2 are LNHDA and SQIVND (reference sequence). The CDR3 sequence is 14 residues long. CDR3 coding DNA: TGTGCCAGTAGGGGGGGTGACAGGGAGGCAAAACTGTTTTTT. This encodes CASRGGDREAKLFF.

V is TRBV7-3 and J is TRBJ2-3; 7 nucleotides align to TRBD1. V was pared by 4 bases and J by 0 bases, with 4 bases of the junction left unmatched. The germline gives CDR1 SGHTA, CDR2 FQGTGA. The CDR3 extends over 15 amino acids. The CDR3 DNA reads TGTGCCAGCAGCTCTTCGGGACAGAGCACAGATACGCAGTATTTT. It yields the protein CASSSSGQSTDTQYF.

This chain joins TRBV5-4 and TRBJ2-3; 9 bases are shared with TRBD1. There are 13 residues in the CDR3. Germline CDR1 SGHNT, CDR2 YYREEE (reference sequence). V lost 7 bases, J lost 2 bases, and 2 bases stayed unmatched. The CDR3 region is CASGQGLTDTQYF. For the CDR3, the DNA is TGTGCCAGCGGACAGGGGCTCACAGATACGCAGTATTTT.

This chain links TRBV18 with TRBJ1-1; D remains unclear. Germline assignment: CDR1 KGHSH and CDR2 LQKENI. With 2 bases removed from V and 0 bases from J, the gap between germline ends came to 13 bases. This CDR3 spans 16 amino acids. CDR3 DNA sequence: TGTGCCAGCTCACCAACTACAAACATAGTGAACACTGAAGCTTTCTTT. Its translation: CASSPTTNIVNTEAFF.

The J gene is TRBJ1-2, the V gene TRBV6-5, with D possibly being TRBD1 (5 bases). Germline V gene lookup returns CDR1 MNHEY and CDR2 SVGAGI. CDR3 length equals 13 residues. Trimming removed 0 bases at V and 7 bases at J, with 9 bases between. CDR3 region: CASSYSGGIGYTF. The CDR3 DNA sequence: TGTGCCAGCAGTTACTCGGGGGGGATTGGCTACACCTTC.

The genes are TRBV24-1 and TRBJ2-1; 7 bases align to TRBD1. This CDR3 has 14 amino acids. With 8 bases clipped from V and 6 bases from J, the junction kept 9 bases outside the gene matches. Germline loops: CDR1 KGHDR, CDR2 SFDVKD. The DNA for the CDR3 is TGTGCCACCACGGATGACAGGGTAGGCAATGAGCAGTTCTTC. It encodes CATTDDRVGNEQFF.

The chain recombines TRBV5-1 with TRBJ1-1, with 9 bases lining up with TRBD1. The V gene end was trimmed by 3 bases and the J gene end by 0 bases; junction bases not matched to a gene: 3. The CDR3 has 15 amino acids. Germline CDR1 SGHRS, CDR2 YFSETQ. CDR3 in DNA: TGCGCCAGCAGCTGGTGGACAGGGGTGAACACTGAAGCTTTCTTT. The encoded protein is CASSWWTGVNTEAFF. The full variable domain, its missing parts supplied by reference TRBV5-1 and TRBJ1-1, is KAGVTQTPRYLIKTRGQQVTLSCSPISGHRSVSWYQQTPGQGLQFLFEYFSETQRNKGNFPGRFSGRQFSNSRSEMNVSTLELGDSALYLCASSWWTGVNTEAFFGQGTRLTVV.

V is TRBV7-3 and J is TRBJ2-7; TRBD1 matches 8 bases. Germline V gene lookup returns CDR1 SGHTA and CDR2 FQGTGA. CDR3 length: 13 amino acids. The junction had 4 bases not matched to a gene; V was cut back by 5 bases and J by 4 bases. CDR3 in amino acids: CASSPGQGYEQYF. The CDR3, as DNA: TGTGCCAGCAGCCCCGGACAGGGATACGAGCAGTACTTC.

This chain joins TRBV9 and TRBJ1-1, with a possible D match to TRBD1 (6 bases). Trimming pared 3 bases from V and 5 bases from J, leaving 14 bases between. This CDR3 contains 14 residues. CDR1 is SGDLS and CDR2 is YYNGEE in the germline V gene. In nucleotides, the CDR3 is TGTGCCAGCAGCGCCCGCACAGGGTTTACTGAAGCTTTCTTT. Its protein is CASSARTGFTEAFF.

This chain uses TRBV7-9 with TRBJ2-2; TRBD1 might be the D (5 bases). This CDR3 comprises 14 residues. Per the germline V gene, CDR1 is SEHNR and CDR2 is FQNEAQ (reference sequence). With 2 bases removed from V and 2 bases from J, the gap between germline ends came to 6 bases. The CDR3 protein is CASSLQGNTGELFF. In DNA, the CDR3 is TGTGCCAGCAGCTTACAGGGTAACACCGGGGAGCTGTTTTTT.

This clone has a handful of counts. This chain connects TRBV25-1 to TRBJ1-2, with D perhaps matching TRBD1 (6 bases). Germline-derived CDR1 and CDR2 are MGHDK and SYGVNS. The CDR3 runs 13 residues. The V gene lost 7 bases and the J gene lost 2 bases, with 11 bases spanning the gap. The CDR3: CASNDRRNYGYTF. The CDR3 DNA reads TGTGCCAGCAACGACAGGCGGAACTATGGCTACACCTTC.

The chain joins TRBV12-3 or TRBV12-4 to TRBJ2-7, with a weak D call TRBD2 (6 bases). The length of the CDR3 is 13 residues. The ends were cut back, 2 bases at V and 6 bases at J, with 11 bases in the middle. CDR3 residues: CASSLFQRAEQYF. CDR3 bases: TGTGCCAGCAGTTTATTCCAGCGGGCCGAGCAGTACTTC.

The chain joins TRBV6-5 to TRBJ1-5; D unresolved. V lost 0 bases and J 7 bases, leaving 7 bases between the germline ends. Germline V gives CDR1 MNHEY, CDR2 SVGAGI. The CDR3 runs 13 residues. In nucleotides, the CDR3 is TGTGCCAGCAGTTACTCTAAAGCCCAGCCCCAGCATTTT. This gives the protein CASSYSKAQPQHF.

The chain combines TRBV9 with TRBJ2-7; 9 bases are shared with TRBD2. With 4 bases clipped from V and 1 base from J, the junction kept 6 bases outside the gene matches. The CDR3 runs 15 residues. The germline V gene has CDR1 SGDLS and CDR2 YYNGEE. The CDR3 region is CASSRGLAGSYEQYF. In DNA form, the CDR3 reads TGTGCCAGCAGCCGGGGGCTAGCGGGGTCCTACGAGCAGTACTTC. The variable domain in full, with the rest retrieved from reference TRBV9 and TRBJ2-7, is DSGVTQTPKHLITATGQRVTLRCSPRSGDLSVYWYQQSLDQGLQFLIQYYNGEERAKGNILERFSAQQFPDLHSELNLSSLELGDSALYFCASSRGLAGSYEQYFGPGTRLTVT.

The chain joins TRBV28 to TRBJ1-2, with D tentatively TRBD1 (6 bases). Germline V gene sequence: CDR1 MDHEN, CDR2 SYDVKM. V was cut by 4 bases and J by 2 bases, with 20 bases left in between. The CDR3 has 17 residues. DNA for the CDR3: TGTGCCAGCAGTTCAGCCAGGGACATACTTGCGAACTATGGCTACACCTTC. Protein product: CASSSARDILANYGYTF.

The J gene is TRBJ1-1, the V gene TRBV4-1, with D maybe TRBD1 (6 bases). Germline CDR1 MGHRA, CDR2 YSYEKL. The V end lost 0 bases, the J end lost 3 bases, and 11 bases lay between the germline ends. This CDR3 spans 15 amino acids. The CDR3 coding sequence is TGCGCCAGCAGCCAAGAAAGGGAGGGGGACACTGAAGCTTTCTTT. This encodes CASSQEREGDTEAFF.

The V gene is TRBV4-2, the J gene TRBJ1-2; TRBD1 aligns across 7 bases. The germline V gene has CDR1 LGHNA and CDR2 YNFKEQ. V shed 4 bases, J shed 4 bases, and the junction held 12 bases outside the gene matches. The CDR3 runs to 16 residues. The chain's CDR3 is CASSPSGQGESYGYTF. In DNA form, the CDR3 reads TGTGCCAGCAGCCCGTCGGGGCAGGGGGAGAGCTATGGCTACACCTTC.

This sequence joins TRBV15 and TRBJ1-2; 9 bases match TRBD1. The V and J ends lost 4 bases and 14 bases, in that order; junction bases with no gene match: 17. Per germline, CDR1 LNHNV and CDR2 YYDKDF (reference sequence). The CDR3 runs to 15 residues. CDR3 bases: TGTGCCACCAGCAATAACAGGGGGCACTACGAGAGAAGGACCTTC. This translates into CATSNNRGHYERRTF.

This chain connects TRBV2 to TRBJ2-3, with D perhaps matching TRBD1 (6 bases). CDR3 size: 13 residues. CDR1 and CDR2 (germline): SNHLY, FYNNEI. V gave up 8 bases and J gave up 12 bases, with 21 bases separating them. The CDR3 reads CASGQETGKTQYF. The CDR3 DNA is TGTGCCAGCGGCCAGGAAACAGGGAAGACCCAGTATTTT.

The CDR3 sequence: CASSESTGAQYF. CDR3 coding DNA: TGCGCCAGCAGTGAGTCGACGGGGGCGCAGTATTTT. V and J are TRBV10-1 and TRBJ2-3, with D possibly matching TRBD2 (6 bases). Germline V CDR1 and CDR2: WNHNN, SYGVQD (reference sequence). Trimming shortened V by 0 bases and J by 10 bases, and 8 bases separated the two germline ends. This CDR3 is built from 12 residues.

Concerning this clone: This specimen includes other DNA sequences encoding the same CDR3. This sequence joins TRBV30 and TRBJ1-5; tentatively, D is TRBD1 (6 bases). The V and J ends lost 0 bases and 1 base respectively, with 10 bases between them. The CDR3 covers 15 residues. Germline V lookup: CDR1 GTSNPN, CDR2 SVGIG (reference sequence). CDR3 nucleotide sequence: TGTGCCTGGAGTGTAAGGGGGAACAGCAATCAGCCCCAGCATTTT. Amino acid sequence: CAWSVRGNSNQPQHF. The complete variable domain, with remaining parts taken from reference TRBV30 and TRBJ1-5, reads SQTIHQWPATLVQPVGSPLSLECTVEGTSNPNLYWYRQAAGRGLQLLFYSVGIGQISSEVPQNLSASRPQDRQFILSSKKLLLSDSGFYLCAWSVRGNSNQPQHFGDGTRLSIL.